This is a list of T cell receptor beta chains from one sample in a study of CD8 T cells in Susac syndrome. TCRdb reprocessed the immunoSEQ multiplex PCR reads via MiXCR and lists one record per CDR3 protein. The repertoire holds tens of thousands of distinct CDR3 sequences, with 93% as singletons. Material: CD4+ T cells from PBMCs. Every receptor here comes from a human donor with Susac syndrome. Each CDR3 is given with its conserved first and last residue. The D gene is left open where the match is weak. Clone size is not always given. Where it is, it says once, few, many or a class for expanded clones.

J	D	length	V	size	CDR3	DNA
TRBJ1-1	NA	14	TRBV20-1	NA	CSAKFPDRNTEAFF	TGCAGTGCTAAATTTCCCGACAGAAACACTGAAGCTTTCTTT
TRBJ2-3	TRBD2	16	TRBV4-1	NA	CASSQDSGGAGDTQYF	TGCGCCAGCAGCCAGGATAGCGGGGGGGCCGGTGATACGCAGTATTTT
TRBJ2-2	NA	17	TRBV6-1	NA	CASSPPGGRKKSGELFF	TGTGCCAGCAGTCCCCCGGGTGGGCGGAAAAAATCCGGGGAGCTGTTTTTT
TRBJ1-4	TRBD1	16	TRBV5-4	NA	CASSLDRTGGNEKLFF	TGTGCCAGCAGCTTGGACAGGACAGGGGGCAATGAAAAACTGTTTTTT
TRBJ2-5	NA	12	TRBV20-1	once	CSAPRIQETQYF	TGCAGTGCTCCGAGGATCCAAGAGACCCAGTACTTC
TRBJ2-5	NA	16	TRBV29-1	once	CSVVKTGHSTGETQYF	TGCAGCGTTGTTAAGACGGGACACTCGACAGGAGAGACCCAGTACTTC
TRBJ2-5	NA	12	TRBV3-1	NA	CASSQHMETQYF	TGTGCCAGCAGCCAGCACATGGAGACCCAGTACTTC
TRBJ2-5	NA	13	TRBV7-2	NA	CASSFVYQETQYF	TGTGCCAGCAGTTTTGTCTATCAAGAGACCCAGTACTTC
TRBJ1-1	NA	13	TRBV7-2	NA	CASSLAAGGRAFF	TGTGCCAGCAGCTTAGCTGCAGGTGGGCGAGCTTTCTTT
TRBJ1-3	NA	14	TRBV29-1	few	CSVGDIDSGNTIYF	TGCAGCGTTGGCGACATAGACTCTGGAAACACCATATATTTT
TRBJ2-4	TRBD1	15	TRBV19	NA	CASRGTARAKNIQYF	TGTGCCAGTAGGGGGACAGCCAGAGCCAAAAACATTCAGTACTTC
TRBJ1-5	NA	13	TRBV6-2/TRBV6-3	NA	CASSYWVNQPQHF	TGTGCCAGCAGTTACTGGGTCAATCAGCCCCAGCATTTT
TRBJ1-4	NA	13	TRBV29-1	NA	CSVEKGTNEKLFF	TGCAGCGTCGAGAAAGGCACGAATGAAAAACTGTTTTTT
TRBJ2-2	TRBD1	16	TRBV28	NA	CASSLTGTGNTGELFF	TGTGCCAGCAGTCTGACCGGGACAGGGAACACCGGGGAGCTGTTTTTT
TRBJ2-3	NA	15	TRBV29-1	NA	CSVEESLLVTDTQYF	TGCAGCGTTGAAGAATCACTCTTAGTCACAGATACGCAGTATTTT
TRBJ1-5	NA	12	TRBV20-1	NA	CSARGGDQPQHF	TGCAGTGCTAGGGGGGGCGATCAGCCCCAGCATTTT
TRBJ1-2	NA	17	TRBV4-3	few	CASSQRTTGRGHYGYTF	TGCGCCAGCAGCCAACGTACCACAGGGAGAGGACACTATGGCTACACCTTC
TRBJ2-3	NA	13	TRBV12-3/TRBV12-4	NA	CASSPVPTDTQYF	TGTGCCAGCAGTCCGGTCCCCACAGATACGCAGTATTTT
TRBJ1-2	NA	12	TRBV3-1	NA	CASSQDVRGYTF	TGTGCCAGCAGCCAAGATGTCCGTGGCTACACCTTC
TRBJ2-7	TRBD1	14	TRBV20-1	NA	CSARGDRGRSEQYF	TGCAGTGCTAGAGGGGACAGGGGGCGCTCCGAGCAGTACTTC
TRBJ2-7	NA	14	TRBV6-1	NA	CAPSVRADRYEQYF	TGTGCCCCCTCCGTCAGGGCCGATCGCTACGAGCAGTACTTC
TRBJ2-1	NA	16	TRBV7-2	NA	CASSLAGGTGYNEQFF	TGTGCCAGCAGCTTAGCGGGGGGGACAGGTTACAATGAGCAGTTCTTC
TRBJ2-3	NA	12	TRBV20-1	NA	CSNAAGTDTQYF	TGCAGCAACGCCGCAGGCACAGATACGCAGTATTTT
TRBJ2-2	NA	15	TRBV11-2	NA	CASSLVVLNTGELFF	TGTGCCAGCAGCTTAGTAGTGCTCAACACCGGGGAGCTGTTTTTT